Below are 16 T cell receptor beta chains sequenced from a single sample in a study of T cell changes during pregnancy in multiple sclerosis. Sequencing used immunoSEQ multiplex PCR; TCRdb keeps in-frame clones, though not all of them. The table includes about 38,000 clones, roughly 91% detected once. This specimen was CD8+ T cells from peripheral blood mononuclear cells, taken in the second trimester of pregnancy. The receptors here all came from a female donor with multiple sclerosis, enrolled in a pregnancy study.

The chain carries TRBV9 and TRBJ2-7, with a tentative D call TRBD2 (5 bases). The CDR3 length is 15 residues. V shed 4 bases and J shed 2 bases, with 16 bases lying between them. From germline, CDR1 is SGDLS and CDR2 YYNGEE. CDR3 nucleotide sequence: TGTGCCAGCAGCCCCCGGGGAGAAGCCACCTACGAGCAGTACTTC. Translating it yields CASSPRGEATYEQYF. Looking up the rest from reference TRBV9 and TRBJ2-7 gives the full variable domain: DSGVTQTPKHLITATGQRVTLRCSPRSGDLSVYWYQQSLDQGLQFLIQYYNGEERAKGNILERFSAQQFPDLHSELNLSSLELGDSALYFCASSPRGEATYEQYFGPGTRLTVT.

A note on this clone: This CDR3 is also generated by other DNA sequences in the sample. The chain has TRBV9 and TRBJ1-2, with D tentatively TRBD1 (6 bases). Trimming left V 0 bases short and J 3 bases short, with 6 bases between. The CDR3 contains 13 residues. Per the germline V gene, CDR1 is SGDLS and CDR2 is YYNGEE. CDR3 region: CASSVGQDYGYTF. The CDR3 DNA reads TGTGCCAGCAGCGTAGGACAGGACTATGGCTACACCTTC.

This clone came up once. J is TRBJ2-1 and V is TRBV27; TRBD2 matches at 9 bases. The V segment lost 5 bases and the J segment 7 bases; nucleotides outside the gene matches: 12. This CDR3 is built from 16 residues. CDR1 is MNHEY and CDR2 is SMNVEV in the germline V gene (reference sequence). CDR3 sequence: CASSPWGGGAQNEQFF. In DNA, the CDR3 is TGTGCCAGCAGTCCCTGGGGCGGGGGGGCTCAAAATGAGCAGTTCTTC.

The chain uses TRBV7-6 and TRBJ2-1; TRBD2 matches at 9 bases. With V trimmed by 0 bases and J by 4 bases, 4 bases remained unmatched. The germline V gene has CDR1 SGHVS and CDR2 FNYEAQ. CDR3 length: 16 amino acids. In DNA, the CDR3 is TGTGCCAGCAGCTTAGCGCTAGCGGGATTTTACAATGAGCAGTTCTTC. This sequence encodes CASSLALAGFYNEQFF.

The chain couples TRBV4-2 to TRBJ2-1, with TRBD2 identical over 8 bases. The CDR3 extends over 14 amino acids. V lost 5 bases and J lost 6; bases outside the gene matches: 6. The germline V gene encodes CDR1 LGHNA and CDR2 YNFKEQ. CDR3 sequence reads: CASSRGLGGNEQFF. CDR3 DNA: TGTGCCAGCAGCAGGGGACTAGGGGGCAATGAGCAGTTCTTC.

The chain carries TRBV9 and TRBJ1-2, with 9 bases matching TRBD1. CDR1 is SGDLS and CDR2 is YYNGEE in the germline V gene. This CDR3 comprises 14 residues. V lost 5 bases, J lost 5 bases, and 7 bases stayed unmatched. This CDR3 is CASSRTGVGYGYTF. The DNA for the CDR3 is TGTGCCAGCAGTCGGACAGGGGTTGGTTATGGCTACACCTTC.

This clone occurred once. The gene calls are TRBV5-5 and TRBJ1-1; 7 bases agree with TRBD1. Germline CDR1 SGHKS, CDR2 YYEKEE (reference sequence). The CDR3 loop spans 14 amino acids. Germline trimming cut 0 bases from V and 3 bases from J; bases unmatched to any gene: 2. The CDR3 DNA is TGTGCCAGCAGCTTGGGCACAGGGGACACTGAAGCTTTCTTT. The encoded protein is CASSLGTGDTEAFF.

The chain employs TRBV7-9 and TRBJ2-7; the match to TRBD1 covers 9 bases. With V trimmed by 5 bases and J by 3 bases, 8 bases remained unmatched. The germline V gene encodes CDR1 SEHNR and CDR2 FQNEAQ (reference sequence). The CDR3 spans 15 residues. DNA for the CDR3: TGTGCCAGCAGCCCCGCCGGGACAGGGCGCTACGAGCAGTACTTC. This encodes CASSPAGTGRYEQYF.

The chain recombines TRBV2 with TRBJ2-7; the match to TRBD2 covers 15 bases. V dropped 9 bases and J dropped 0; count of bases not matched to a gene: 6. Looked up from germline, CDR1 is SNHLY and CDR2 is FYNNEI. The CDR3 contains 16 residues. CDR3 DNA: TGTGCCAGGGGACTAGCGGGAGGCAGGAGCTCCTACGAGCAGTACTTC. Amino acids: CARGLAGGRSSYEQYF.

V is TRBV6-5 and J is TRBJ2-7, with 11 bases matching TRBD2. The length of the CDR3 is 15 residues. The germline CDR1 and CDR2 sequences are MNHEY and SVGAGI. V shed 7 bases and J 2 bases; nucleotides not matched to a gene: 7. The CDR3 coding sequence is TGTGCCAGCACCTACGGGACTAGCGGTACCTACGAGCAGTACTTC. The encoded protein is CASTYGTSGTYEQYF.

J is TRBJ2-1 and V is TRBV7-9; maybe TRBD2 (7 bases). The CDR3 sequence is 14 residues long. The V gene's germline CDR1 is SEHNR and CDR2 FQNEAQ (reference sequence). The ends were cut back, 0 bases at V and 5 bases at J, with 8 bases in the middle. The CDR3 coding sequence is TGTGCCAGCAGCTTAGCGGGGGGGCACAATGAGCAGTTCTTC. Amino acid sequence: CASSLAGGHNEQFF.

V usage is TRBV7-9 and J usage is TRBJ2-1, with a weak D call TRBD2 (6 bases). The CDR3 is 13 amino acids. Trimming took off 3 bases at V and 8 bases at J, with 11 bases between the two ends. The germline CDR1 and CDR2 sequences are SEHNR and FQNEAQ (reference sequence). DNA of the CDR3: TGTGCCAGCAGCTTTACGGGGGACCATGAGCAGTTCTTC. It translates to CASSFTGDHEQFF.

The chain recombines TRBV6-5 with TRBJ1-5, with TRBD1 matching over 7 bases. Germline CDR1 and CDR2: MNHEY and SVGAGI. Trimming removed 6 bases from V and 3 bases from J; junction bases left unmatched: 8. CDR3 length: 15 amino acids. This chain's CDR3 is CASSPGTASNQPQHF. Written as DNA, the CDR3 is TGTGCCAGCAGCCCCGGGACAGCCTCCAATCAGCCCCAGCATTTT.

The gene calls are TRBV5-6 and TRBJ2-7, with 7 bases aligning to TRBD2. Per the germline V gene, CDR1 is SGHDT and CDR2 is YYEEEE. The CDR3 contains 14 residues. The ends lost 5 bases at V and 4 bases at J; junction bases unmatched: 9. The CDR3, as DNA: TGTGCCAGCAGACCAACCGGGACTACATACGAGCAGTACTTC. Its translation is CASRPTGTTYEQYF.

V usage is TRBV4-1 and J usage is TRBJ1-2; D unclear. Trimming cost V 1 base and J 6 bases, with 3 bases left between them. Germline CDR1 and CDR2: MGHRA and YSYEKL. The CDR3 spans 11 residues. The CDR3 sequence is CASSQGDGYTF. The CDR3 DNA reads TGCGCCAGCAGCCAAGGAGATGGCTACACCTTC.

CDR3 region: CASNIEPWPWGHGGYTF. The CDR3 region has the DNA TGTGCCAGCAACATAGAACCTTGGCCCTGGGGCCATGGTGGCTACACCTTC. This chain links TRBV21-1 with TRBJ1-2; TRBD1 was called by the table and not checked on the DNA. TRBV21-1 is marked as a pseudogene. The CDR3 has 17 amino acids.